The 25 T cell receptor beta chains listed next were all sequenced from one sample in a study of CD8 T cell repertoires and HIV-1 epitope variants. Method: immunoSEQ multiplex PCR; TCRdb's copy keeps in-frame clones and lacks some. The sample carries 1,500 to 2,000 clones, under 85% recorded once. These receptors' antigens are unknown. Sequenced material: cultured CD8+ T cells derived from PBMCs. The receptors derive from a male donor with HIV.

The CDR3 loop is CASSLLGDYEQFF. CDR3 sequence (DNA): TGTGCCAGCAGTTTACTGGGGGACTATGAGCAGTTCTTC. The chain couples TRBV27 to TRBJ2-1; perhaps TRBD2 as D (6 bases). V lost 2 bases, J lost 8 bases, and 10 bases lay in between. The CDR3 runs to 13 residues. Germline V gene lookup returns CDR1 MNHEY and CDR2 SMNVEV (reference sequence).

The chain links TRBV7-9 to TRBJ1-5; D is unresolved. Germline V gives CDR1 SEHNR, CDR2 FQNEAQ (reference sequence). The CDR3 length is 12 residues. The germline V and J ends were trimmed by 1 base and 2 bases, with 0 bases remaining between them. CDR3 coding DNA: TGTGCCAGCAGCTTAGGCAATCAGCCCCAGCATTTT. Amino acids: CASSLGNQPQHF.

The chain couples TRBV5-6 to TRBJ2-7, with a tentative D call TRBD1 (5 bases). This CDR3 has 14 residues. Germline CDR1 and CDR2: SGHDT and YYEEEE. V dropped 1 base and J dropped 1 base, with 9 bases sitting between them. CDR3 sequence: CASSLSTGSYEQYF. Here the CDR3 DNA reads TGTGCCAGCAGCTTGTCTACAGGTTCCTACGAGCAGTACTTC.

The V gene is TRBV11-2, the J gene TRBJ2-5; D is perhaps TRBD1 (5 bases). Germline CDR1 SGHAT, CDR2 FQNNGV. Trimming took 1 base from V and 5 from J, leaving 11 bases between them. The CDR3 loop spans 14 amino acids. Here the CDR3 reads CASSLAGYGETQYF. In DNA form, the CDR3 reads TGTGCCAGCAGCTTAGCAGGGTACGGGGAGACCCAGTACTTC.

The chain uses TRBV6-5 and TRBJ2-2; TRBD1 is a possible D gene (6 bases). The ends were cut back, 6 bases at V and 11 bases at J, with 13 bases in the middle. The CDR3 has 12 amino acids. Germline V CDR1 and CDR2: MNHEY, SVGAGI. In DNA form, the CDR3 reads TGTGCCAGCAGGATCGGGACATCCGAGCTGTTTTTT. As protein: CASRIGTSELFF.

V is TRBV28 and J is TRBJ2-4; 8 nucleotides line up with TRBD1. The germline V gene has CDR1 MDHEN and CDR2 SYDVKM. The CDR3 runs 13 residues. V lost 6 bases to trimming and J lost 9 bases; unmatched junction nucleotides: 7. The CDR3 sequence: CASRTFDRGIQYF. CDR3 DNA sequence: TGTGCCAGCAGAACCTTCGACAGGGGCATTCAGTACTTC.

The rearrangement uses TRBV7-9 and TRBJ2-7; TRBD2 might be the D (7 bases). CDR1 is SEHNR and CDR2 is FQNEAQ in the germline V gene (reference sequence). Trimming took off 1 base at V and 6 bases at J, with 16 bases between the two ends. The CDR3 contains 15 residues. The CDR3, as DNA: TGTGCCAGCAGCTTAGTCACAGGGACTATCCGCGAGCAGTACTTC. Translation: CASSLVTGTIREQYF.

This CDR3 is CASRRLADLQETQYF. DNA for the CDR3: TGTGCCAGCAGGAGACTAGCGGACCTCCAAGAGACCCAGTACTTC. The chain joins TRBV28 to TRBJ2-5; 9 positions agree with TRBD2. The CDR3 spans 15 residues. V lost 6 bases to trimming and J lost 1 base; unmatched junction nucleotides: 6. The V gene's germline CDR1 is MDHEN and CDR2 SYDVKM.

The genes are TRBV6-5 and TRBJ2-1; D might be TRBD2 (6 bases). V was cut by 2 bases and J by 9 bases, with 11 bases left in between. CDR1 is MNHEY and CDR2 is SVGAGI in the germline V gene. This CDR3 is 13 amino acids long. CDR3 amino acids: CASSYGGSVEQFF. The CDR3 DNA reads TGTGCCAGCAGTTACGGGGGGTCTGTTGAGCAGTTCTTC.

This clone came up a few times. The chain combines TRBV4-1 with TRBJ1-5; D ambiguous. The CDR3 has 15 amino acids. V lost 1 base and J lost 7, with 14 bases in between. The germline gives CDR1 MGHRA, CDR2 YSYEKL. This chain's CDR3 is CASSQGKGMFQPQHF. The CDR3 coding sequence is TGCGCCAGCAGCCAAGGTAAAGGGATGTTCCAGCCCCAGCATTTT.

This CDR3 is CASSEFGQGAGGYTF. CDR3 DNA sequence: TGTGCCAGCAGTGAATTTGGACAGGGAGCAGGTGGCTACACCTTC. The rearrangement links TRBV25-1 to TRBJ1-2; 8 nucleotides match TRBD1. The CDR3 has 15 residues. Germline V gives CDR1 MGHDK, CDR2 SYGVNS. The V gene end was trimmed by 1 base and the J gene end by 7 bases; junction bases not matched to a gene: 8.

The genes are TRBV18 and TRBJ1-1, with D possibly matching TRBD1 (5 bases). The V end was cut by 3 bases, the J end by 7 bases, with 15 bases between. The CDR3 consists of 14 residues. The germline V gene encodes CDR1 KGHSH and CDR2 LQKENI. This chain's CDR3 is CASSPVAGTNEAFF. The DNA of the CDR3 is TGTGCCAGCTCACCGGTCGCAGGGACGAATGAAGCTTTCTTT.

This clone turned up a few times. The chain is built from TRBV7-9 and TRBJ2-5, with TRBD1 matching over 9 bases. Germline loops: CDR1 SEHNR, CDR2 FQNEAQ (reference sequence). V gave up 5 bases and J gave up 1 base; unmatched junction bases: 8. The CDR3 contains 16 residues. CDR3: CASSRLEQGAQETQYF. The CDR3 bases are TGTGCCAGCAGCCGCCTTGAACAGGGGGCCCAAGAGACCCAGTACTTC.

The chain is built from TRBV4-2 and TRBJ2-5; 8 bases agree with TRBD2. V trimming: 1 base; J trimming: 3 bases; junction bases outside the gene matches: 4. Looked up from germline, CDR1 is LGHNA and CDR2 is YNFKEQ. This CDR3 has 15 residues. The CDR3 DNA is TGTGCCAGCAGCCAAGGCGGAGCGGGGGAAGAGACCCAGTACTTC. Its protein product is CASSQGGAGEETQYF.

This clone has just one count. The genes are TRBV4-3 and TRBJ2-1; D not certain. The germline gives CDR1 LGHNA, CDR2 YSLEER. V was trimmed by 1 base and J by 9 bases, leaving 10 bases between them. This CDR3 spans 13 amino acids. The CDR3 sequence is CASSQATALEQFF. Here the CDR3 DNA reads TGCGCCAGCAGCCAAGCTACGGCGCTTGAGCAGTTCTTC.

The chain combines TRBV7-9 with TRBJ1-1; D gene uncertain. The CDR3 covers 16 residues. Germline V lookup: CDR1 SEHNR, CDR2 FQNEAQ (reference sequence). V lost 8 bases to trimming and J lost 1 base, with 20 bases between them. The CDR3 DNA is TGTGCCAGCGGACCGAACACGGCAGGACCGAACACTGAAGCTTTCTTT. This encodes CASGPNTAGPNTEAFF.

CDR3 loop: CASSSGGYSNQPQHF. The CDR3 DNA follows: TGTGCCAGCAGCTCGGGGGGCTATAGCAATCAGCCCCAGCATTTT. V and J are TRBV7-2 and TRBJ1-5, with D tentatively TRBD1 (6 bases). The V end lost 4 bases, the J end lost 0 bases, and 10 bases lay between the germline ends. The CDR3 runs to 15 residues. CDR1 and CDR2 from the germline V gene are SGHTA and FQGNSA. The full variable domain, with the rest looked up from reference TRBV7-2 and TRBJ1-5, is GAGVSQSPSNKVTEKGKDVELRCDPISGHTALYWYRQSLGQGLEFLIYFQGNSAPDKSGLPSDRFSAERTGGSVSTLTIQRTQQEDSAVYLCASSSGGYSNQPQHFGDGTRLSIL.

The V and J genes are TRBV28 and TRBJ2-3; 10 positions match TRBD2. The CDR3 spans 18 residues. Germline V CDR1 and CDR2: MDHEN, SYDVKM. V gave up 2 bases and J gave up 0 bases; unmatched junction bases: 8. The CDR3 nucleotides read TGTGCCAGCAGTTTACTAGCGGGGGATTACGTTAGCACAGATACGCAGTATTTT. This codes for CASSLLAGDYVSTDTQYF. The whole variable domain, filled in from reference TRBV28 and TRBJ2-3, reads DVKVTQSSRYLVKRTGEKVFLECVQDMDHENMFWYRQDPGLGLRLIYFSYDVKMKEKGDIPEGYSVSREKKERFSLILESASTNQTSMYLCASSLLAGDYVSTDTQYFGPGTRLTVL.

This clone occurred a few times. The chain couples TRBV2 to TRBJ1-2; D ambiguous. There are 12 residues in the CDR3. The germline CDR1 and CDR2 sequences are SNHLY and FYNNEI. The V gene lost 2 bases and the J gene lost 8 bases, with 9 bases spanning the gap. The CDR3 nucleotides read TGTGCCAGCAGTGAATGGGAGGAAGGCTACACCTTC. The encoded protein is CASSEWEEGYTF.

The CDR3 sequence: CASSLGARSAEAFF. The CDR3 DNA follows: TGTGCCAGCAGCTTAGGGGCAAGGTCCGCTGAAGCTTTCTTT. This chain uses TRBV7-9 with TRBJ1-1; no definite D call. Germline V CDR1 and CDR2: SEHNR, FQNEAQ (reference sequence). This CDR3 is 14 amino acids long. The ends were cut back, 1 base at V and 6 bases at J, with 12 bases in the middle.

The chain links TRBV28 to TRBJ2-3; unclear D gene. Trimming took 3 bases from V and 5 from J, leaving 12 bases between them. The germline CDR1 and CDR2 sequences are MDHEN and SYDVKM. The CDR3 loop spans 14 amino acids. CDR3 coding DNA: TGTGCCAGCAGTTTTATTCCGGATCTAGATACGCAGTATTTT. Amino acids: CASSFIPDLDTQYF.

The chain has TRBV19 and TRBJ1-4, with 7 positions matching TRBD1. CDR3 length: 17 residues. Germline trimming cut 4 bases from V and 8 bases from J; bases unmatched to any gene: 16. The germline gives CDR1 LNHDA, CDR2 SQIVND (reference sequence). CDR3 coding DNA: TGTGCCAGTAGTACACAAACGGACAGGACGATGCGGGAAAAACTGTTTTTT. It codes for CASSTQTDRTMREKLFF.

The CDR3 loop is CASSPGTSNYEQYF. CDR3 nucleotide sequence: TGCGCCAGCAGCCCTGGGACTAGTAATTACGAGCAGTACTTC. The rearrangement joins TRBV5-1 to TRBJ2-7; 8 bases align to TRBD2. The CDR3 runs to 14 residues. CDR1 and CDR2 (germline): SGHRS, YFSETQ. With V trimmed by 4 bases and J by 4 bases, 7 bases remained unmatched.

This sequence joins TRBV7-2 and TRBJ1-2, with unresolved D. Deletions cut 8 bases from V and 3 bases from J, with 13 bases between. This CDR3 is 13 amino acids long. The germline V gene has CDR1 SGHTA and CDR2 FQGNSA. The CDR3 DNA reads TGTGCCAGCTTAGACGGCTTTGACTATGGCTACACCTTC. Translated: CASLDGFDYGYTF.

This clone was counted a single time. CDR3 DNA: TGTGCCAGCAGCAATAGCGGGATGAACGATGAGCAGTTCTTC. Translated, it gives CASSNSGMNDEQFF. The chain is built from TRBV2 and TRBJ2-1, with 8 bases lining up with TRBD2. The CDR3 totals 14 residues. Trimming at V came to 6 bases and at J to 8 bases, leaving 9 bases not matched to a gene. Per the germline V gene, CDR1 is SNHLY and CDR2 is FYNNEI.